Shown below are 26 T cell receptor beta chains from a single sample sequenced in a study of post-analysis software for immune sequencing data. These receptors' antigens are unknown. Study outcomes and limitations: TRBV segments more frequent in patients than in controls numbered five and included TRBV5-6, TRBV5-1 and TRBV20-1.

Researchers reported that TCR beta cDNA libraries carried unique molecular identifiers. TCRdb re-derived calls from the PCR reads in MiXCR, one entry per CDR3 protein. This sample has hundreds of thousands of distinct CDR3 sequences, with approximately 60% found just once. Sequences were obtained from blood. All receptors come from a girl aged 2-10 years with multiple sclerosis.

V is TRBV14 and J is TRBJ2-1; 13 positions agree with TRBD2. The CDR3 covers 18 residues. Germline assignment: CDR1 SGHDN and CDR2 FVKESK. V trimming: 1 base; J trimming: 1 base; junction bases outside the gene matches: 4. The CDR3, as DNA: TGTGCCAGCAGCCAAGGGACTAGCGGGAGAGGGTCCTACAATGAGCAGTTCTTC. Translating gives CASSQGTSGRGSYNEQFF.

This chain links TRBV20-1 with TRBJ1-1; 7 nucleotides line up with TRBD1. This CDR3 comprises 13 residues. V gave up 6 bases and J gave up 1 base; unmatched junction bases: 5. Germline-derived CDR1 and CDR2 are DFQATT and SNEGSKA (reference sequence). The CDR3 sequence: CSAGDRRNTEAFF. In DNA form, the CDR3 reads TGCAGTGCGGGGGACAGACGGAACACTGAAGCTTTCTTT.

This chain uses TRBV11-2 with TRBJ2-5, with D unresolved. V lost 1 base and J lost 5, with 20 bases in between. Germline CDR1 SGHAT, CDR2 FQNNGV. The CDR3 covers 17 residues. CDR3 amino acids: CASSLVTASYSLETQYF. CDR3 nucleotides: TGTGCCAGCAGCTTAGTGACTGCTTCATACTCCTTGGAGACCCAGTACTTC.

J is TRBJ2-1 and V is TRBV7-9, with TRBD2 matching over 9 bases. This CDR3 has 15 residues. Germline V gene sequence: CDR1 SEHNR, CDR2 FQNEAQ (reference sequence). J was trimmed by 7 bases and V by 3 bases; bases with no gene match: 7. CDR3 in DNA: TGTGCCAGCAGCTTCGGACTAGCGAACCCAAATGAGCAGTTCTTC. Translated: CASSFGLANPNEQFF. Looking up the rest from reference TRBV7-9 and TRBJ2-1 gives the full variable domain: DTGVSQNPRHKITKRGQNVTFRCDPISEHNRLYWYRQTLGQGPEFLTYFQNEAQLEKSRLLSDRFSAERPKGSFSTLEIQRTEQGDSAMYLCASSFGLANPNEQFFGPGTRLTVL.

There are a few counts of this clonotype. The chain employs TRBV29-1 and TRBJ1-2, with 7 bases identical to TRBD1. Germline lookup yields CDR1 SQVTM and CDR2 ANQGSEA. The CDR3 has 12 residues. J was trimmed by 4 bases and V by 7 bases; bases with no gene match: 6. The CDR3 loop reads CSAHRGTYGYTF. The CDR3 nucleotides read TGCAGCGCCCACAGGGGTACCTATGGCTACACCTTC.

The chain couples TRBV20-1 to TRBJ1-6; a weak D match, TRBD1 (6 bases). V lost 5 bases and J 7 bases, leaving 12 bases between the germline ends. CDR1 DFQATT and CDR2 SNEGSKA come from the germline V gene (reference sequence). This CDR3 spans 13 amino acids. The CDR3 DNA reads as TGCAGTGCTTGGGGACATGGGAATTCACCCCTCCACTTT. It specifies CSAWGHGNSPLHF.

In its sample, this clonotype was seen a few times. This sequence joins TRBV5-1 and TRBJ2-1; 7 bases fit TRBD2. CDR1 and CDR2 from the germline V gene are SGHRS and YFSETQ. J lost 7 bases, V lost 5 bases, and 9 bases had no gene match. The CDR3 runs 14 residues. CDR3 sequence reads: CASSFSTGRNEQFF. DNA for the CDR3: TGCGCCAGCAGTTTCTCCACCGGGAGGAATGAGCAGTTCTTC.

The chain has TRBV15 and TRBJ2-1; D could derive from TRBD1 or TRBD2 (6 bases each). Germline values: CDR1 LNHNV, CDR2 YYDKDF (reference sequence). The CDR3 is made up of 14 amino acids. Trimming left V 9 bases short and J 2 bases short, with 14 bases between. Here the CDR3 DNA reads TGTGCCACGTCGGCCGGGGGCGCCTACAATGAGCAGTTCTTC. This translates into CATSAGGAYNEQFF.

V is TRBV20-1 and J is TRBJ2-1; the D is unclear. The CDR3 spans 13 residues. The V end lost 0 bases, the J end lost 12 bases, and 15 bases lay between the germline ends. Germline V gives CDR1 DFQATT, CDR2 SNEGSKA (reference sequence). CDR3 sequence: CSARDQETHGQFF. Here the CDR3 DNA reads TGCAGTGCTAGAGATCAGGAGACCCACGGGCAGTTCTTC.

The chain employs TRBV7-8 and TRBJ1-1; possibly TRBD1 for D (6 bases). The CDR3 sequence is 17 residues long. V gave up 5 bases and J gave up 0 bases, with 19 bases separating them. Germline assignment: CDR1 SGHVS and CDR2 FQNEAQ. CDR3 nucleotides: TGTGCCAGCAGCCCCTCCCGGGCAGGGGCTTTGAACACTGAAGCTTTCTTT. Protein sequence: CASSPSRAGALNTEAFF.

The V call is TRBV20-1, the J call TRBJ2-1; TRBD2 is a possible D gene (6 bases). The CDR3 runs to 14 residues. Germline V gives CDR1 DFQATT, CDR2 SNEGSKA (reference sequence). V dropped 0 bases and J dropped 10 bases, with 16 bases sitting between them. CDR3 region: CSARDPGAVWEQFF. The DNA of the CDR3 is TGCAGTGCTAGAGATCCGGGAGCGGTCTGGGAGCAGTTCTTC.

The rearrangement joins TRBV4-2 to TRBJ2-2; TRBD2 might be the D (5 bases). The CDR3 has 16 residues. The germline V and J ends were trimmed by 0 bases and 1 base, with 9 bases remaining between them. Germline lookup yields CDR1 LGHNA and CDR2 YNFKEQ. This CDR3 reads CASSQERARNTGELFF. CDR3 nucleotides: TGTGCCAGCAGCCAAGAGAGGGCTAGGAACACCGGGGAGCTGTTTTTT.

The chain employs TRBV11-1 and TRBJ2-1; D gene uncertain. V lost 2 bases and J 9 bases, leaving 8 bases between the germline ends. The CDR3 extends over 12 amino acids. Germline CDR1 is SGHAT and CDR2 is FQDESV (reference sequence). The CDR3 here is CASSLRSVEQFF. CDR3 bases: TGTGCCAGCAGCTTAAGGTCAGTTGAGCAGTTCTTC.

This clonotype was seen a few times. This chain joins TRBV11-1 and TRBJ2-7; 7 bases match TRBD1. The CDR3 covers 13 residues. Germline V gene lookup returns CDR1 SGHAT and CDR2 FQDESV (reference sequence). J was trimmed by 4 bases and V by 3 bases; bases with no gene match: 3. The CDR3 bases are TGTGCCAGCAGCTTGACGGGACAGTACGAGCAGTACTTC. This gives the protein CASSLTGQYEQYF.

V and J are TRBV6-5 and TRBJ1-2; 7 bases agree with TRBD1. The germline V gene has CDR1 MNHEY and CDR2 SVGAGI. This CDR3 has 13 amino acids. V was pared by 5 bases and J by 8 bases, with 8 bases of the junction left unmatched. The CDR3 spells CASSGTVGGGYTF. The CDR3 bases are TGTGCCAGCAGTGGGACAGTGGGAGGAGGCTACACCTTC.

V is TRBV29-1 and J is TRBJ2-1; tentative D call: TRBD2 (6 bases). The V gene's germline CDR1 is SQVTM and CDR2 ANQGSEA. V shed 0 bases and J shed 0 bases, with 18 bases lying between them. This CDR3 spans 18 amino acids. CDR3 coding DNA: TGCAGCGTTGAAGATTACCGAGACGGACTAAGCTCCTACAATGAGCAGTTCTTC. The encoded protein is CSVEDYRDGLSSYNEQFF.

CDR3 DNA: TGCAGCGTTGTATTTCCGGCATCTAGCAATCAGCCCCAGCATTTT. Translated: CSVVFPASSNQPQHF. V usage is TRBV29-1 and J usage is TRBJ1-5; D unclear. CDR1 is SQVTM and CDR2 is ANQGSEA in the germline V gene. V lost 4 bases and J lost 0, with 13 bases in between. The CDR3 consists of 15 residues.

This clonotype turned up a few times. CDR3 region: CSVPLGGYGYTF. The DNA for the CDR3 is TGCAGCGTTCCCTTAGGGGGATATGGCTACACCTTC. The rearrangement links TRBV29-1 to TRBJ1-2; perhaps TRBD1 as D (6 bases). CDR1 is SQVTM, CDR2 ANQGSEA, per germline. Trimming cost V 5 bases and J 5 bases, with 12 bases left between them. CDR3 size: 12 residues.

V usage is TRBV2 and J usage is TRBJ1-1, with D possibly matching TRBD1 (6 bases). This CDR3 has 15 amino acids. V lost 0 bases to trimming and J lost 6 bases, with 14 bases between them. Germline V gene sequence: CDR1 SNHLY, CDR2 FYNNEI. CDR3 nucleotide sequence: TGTGCCAGCAGTGAAGCGCAGGGACAATTCGCTGAAGCTTTCTTT. Its translation: CASSEAQGQFAEAFF.

This clonotype was observed once. The V gene is TRBV20-1, the J gene TRBJ2-5; D possibly corresponds to TRBD1 (6 bases). The CDR3 covers 14 residues. CDR1 is DFQATT, CDR2 SNEGSKA, per germline (reference sequence). V lost 0 bases and J 2 bases, leaving 10 bases between the germline ends. The CDR3 nucleotides read TGCAGTGCTAGAGATCAGGGGCCGCAAGAGACCCAGTACTTC. This sequence encodes CSARDQGPQETQYF.

V and J are TRBV11-2 and TRBJ2-1, with 7 positions matching TRBD1. The CDR3 runs to 15 residues. The germline CDR1 and CDR2 sequences are SGHAT and FQNNGV. J was trimmed by 9 bases and V by 7 bases; bases with no gene match: 15. In nucleotides, the CDR3 is TGTGCCAGCACCCTCGACGACACAGGGGCGAGTGAGCAGTTCTTC. It specifies CASTLDDTGASEQFF. Using reference TRBV11-2 and TRBJ2-1 for the parts outside the CDR3, the full variable domain is EAGVAQSPRYKIIEKRQSVAFWCNPISGHATLYWYQQILGQGPKLLIQFQNNGVVDDSQLPKDRFSAERLKGVDSTLKIQPAKLEDSAVYLCASTLDDTGASEQFFGPGTRLTVL.

This chain uses TRBV5-6 with TRBJ1-4, with a tentative D call TRBD1 (6 bases). The CDR3 is made up of 15 amino acids. The V end was cut by 2 bases, the J end by 0 bases, with 8 bases between. Germline CDR1 is SGHDT and CDR2 is YYEEEE. The CDR3 region has the DNA TGTGCCAGCAGCTTCCGGGGGCCAACTAATGAAAAACTGTTTTTT. This encodes CASSFRGPTNEKLFF.

The chain carries TRBV5-1 and TRBJ2-1; TRBD2 aligns across 14 bases. V was clipped by 3 bases and J by 5 bases; unmatched bases: 1. CDR1 and CDR2 from the germline V gene are SGHRS and YFSETQ. CDR3 length: 15 amino acids. CDR3 loop: CASSWGLAGDNEQFF. The CDR3 nucleotides read TGCGCCAGCAGCTGGGGACTAGCGGGGGACAATGAGCAGTTCTTC.

This chain joins TRBV12-3 or TRBV12-4 and TRBJ2-1, with 8 bases identical to TRBD2. The CDR3 sequence is 17 residues long. V trimming: 3 bases; J trimming: 2 bases; junction bases outside the gene matches: 9. In DNA form, the CDR3 reads TGTGCCAGCAGTTTCTCCACGGGAGGGTTCACCTACAATGAGCAGTTCTTC. As protein: CASSFSTGGFTYNEQFF.

The sample holds a few counts of this clonotype. V and J are TRBV6-4 and TRBJ1-2, with no clear D. CDR1 and CDR2 from the germline V gene are MRHNA and SNTAGT. V was shortened by 0 bases and J by 5 bases, with 10 bases between the two germline ends. There are 14 residues in the CDR3. CDR3 sequence (DNA): TGTGCCAGCAGTGACTCGAACACGGCATATGGCTACACCTTC. As protein: CASSDSNTAYGYTF.

The chain uses TRBV9 and TRBJ2-1; D not certain. Germline CDR1 and CDR2: SGDLS and YYNGEE. Trimming stripped 2 bases from V and 4 bases from J, with 10 bases between. The length of the CDR3 is 14 residues. CDR3 in amino acids: CASSVMAEYNEQFF. The CDR3, as DNA: TGTGCCAGCAGCGTTATGGCGGAGTACAATGAGCAGTTCTTC.